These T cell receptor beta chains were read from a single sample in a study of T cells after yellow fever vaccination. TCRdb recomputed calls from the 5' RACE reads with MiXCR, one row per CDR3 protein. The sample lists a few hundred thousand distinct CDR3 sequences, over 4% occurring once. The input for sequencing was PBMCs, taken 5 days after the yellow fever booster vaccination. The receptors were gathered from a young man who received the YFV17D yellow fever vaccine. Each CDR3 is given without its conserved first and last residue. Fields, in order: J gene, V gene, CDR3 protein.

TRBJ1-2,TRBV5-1,ASSLEAGVYGYT
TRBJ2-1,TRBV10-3,AISEFREQF
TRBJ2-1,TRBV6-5,ASSYIRGGKNEQF
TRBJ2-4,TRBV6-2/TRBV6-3,ASSYSVSPTSPNIQY
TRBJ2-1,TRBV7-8,ASSFYGTGGNNEQF
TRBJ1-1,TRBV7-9,ASSLAGGERTEAF
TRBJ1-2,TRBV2,ASRNDRAPMYGYT
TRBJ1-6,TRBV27,ASSLYDRGGSPLH
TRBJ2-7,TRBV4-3,ASSQGIGGMWHEQY
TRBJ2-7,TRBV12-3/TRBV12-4,ASISRGEQY
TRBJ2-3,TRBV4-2,ASSPRLAGGPTTDTQY
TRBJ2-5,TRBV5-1,ASSSDPGGAQETQY
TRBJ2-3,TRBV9,ASSVRSGYTDTQY
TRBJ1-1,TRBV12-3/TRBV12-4,ASASGGREAF
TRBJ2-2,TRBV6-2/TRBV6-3,ASSSSSGGPEGELF
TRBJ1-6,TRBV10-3,AISESGQAIYNSPLH
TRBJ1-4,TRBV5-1,ASSSTGSNEKLF
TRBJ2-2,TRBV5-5,ASSLGPGANTGELF
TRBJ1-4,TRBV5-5,ASSLGLSNEKLF
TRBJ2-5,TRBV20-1,SARVVAEETQY
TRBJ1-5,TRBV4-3,ASSQDRSPRQPQH
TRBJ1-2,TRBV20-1,SANRGGYGYT
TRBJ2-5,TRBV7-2,ASSLVSGAWRTQY
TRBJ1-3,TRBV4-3,ASSQDIRQAEGNTIY
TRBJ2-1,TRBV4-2,ASSQDGASGHNEQF
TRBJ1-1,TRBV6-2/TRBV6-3,ASGHIGETTEAF
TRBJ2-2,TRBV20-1,SAQSGGGSTGELF
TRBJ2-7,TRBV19,ASSMSAGGYEQY
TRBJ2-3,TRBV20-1,SAPREGSGTDTQY
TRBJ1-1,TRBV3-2,ARQQGGDTEAF
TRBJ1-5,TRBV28,ASTVGYQPQH
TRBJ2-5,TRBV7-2,ASSSTMIQETQY
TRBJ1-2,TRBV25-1,ASSELTRNYGYT
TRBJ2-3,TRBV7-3,ASSLSGVGTDTQY
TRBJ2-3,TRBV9,ASSVTHSGGASDTQY